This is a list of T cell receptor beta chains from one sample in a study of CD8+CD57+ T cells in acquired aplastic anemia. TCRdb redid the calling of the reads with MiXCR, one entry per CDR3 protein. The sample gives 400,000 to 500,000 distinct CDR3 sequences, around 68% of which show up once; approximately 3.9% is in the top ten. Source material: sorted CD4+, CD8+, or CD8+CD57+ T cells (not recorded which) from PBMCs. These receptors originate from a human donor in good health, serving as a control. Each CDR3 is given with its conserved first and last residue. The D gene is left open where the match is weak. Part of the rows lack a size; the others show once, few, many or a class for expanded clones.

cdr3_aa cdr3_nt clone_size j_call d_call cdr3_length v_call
CASSLWEVDTEAFF TGTGCCAGCAGTTTATGGGAGGTGGACACTGAAGCTTTCTTT NA TRBJ1-1 NA 14 TRBV12-3/TRBV12-4
CASSRDTDFYEQYF TGCGCCAGCAGCAGAGACACGGACTTCTACGAGCAGTACTTC NA TRBJ2-7 NA 14 TRBV4-1
CAWSGPLKNTIYF TGTGCCTGGAGTGGACCCCTGAAAAACACCATATATTTT NA TRBJ1-3 NA 13 TRBV19
CASSFPSGGGYNEQFF TGTGCCAGCAGCTTCCCTAGCGGGGGGGGATACAATGAGCAGTTCTTC many TRBJ2-1 TRBD2 16 TRBV7-2
CASSQDRRVTEAFF TGTGCCAGCAGCCAAGATCGCCGGGTAACTGAAGCTTTCTTT many TRBJ1-1 NA 14 TRBV3-1
CSARGNNSPLHF TGCAGTGCTAGAGGGAATAATTCACCCCTCCACTTT many TRBJ1-6 NA 12 TRBV20-1
CSAIQTVITAPLHF TGCAGTGCCATACAGACCGTAATCACTGCACCCCTCCACTTT once TRBJ1-6 NA 14 TRBV20-1
CASSQAGADEEYF TGTGCCAGCAGCCAAGCCGGGGCCGACGAGGAGTACTTC NA TRBJ2-7 NA 13 TRBV7-9
CASSYPTRGPGEQYF TGTGCCAGCAGTTACCCAACGCGGGGCCCAGGCGAGCAGTACTTC NA TRBJ2-7 NA 15 TRBV12-3/TRBV12-4
CASSLGTAAANEQTF TGTGCCAGCAGCTTAGGGACTGCCGCGGCTAACGAGCAGACCTTC once TRBJ1-2 NA 15 TRBV7-2
CASSLDRPLVSSTDTQYF TGTGCCAGCAGCTTAGATCGGCCGCTGGTCTCTAGCACAGATACGCAGTATTTT many TRBJ2-3 NA 18 TRBV7-2
CASSQQTGGSYEQYF TGTGCCAGCAGCCAACAGACAGGGGGATCCTACGAGCAGTACTTC few TRBJ2-7 TRBD1 15 TRBV7-2
CASSLGRNSDTQYF TGCGCCAGCAGCTTGGGCAGGAACTCAGATACGCAGTATTTT many TRBJ2-3 NA 14 TRBV5-1
CASSIAGKGNQPQHF TGTGCCAGTAGTATCGCGGGGAAAGGCAATCAGCCCCAGCATTTT few TRBJ1-5 NA 15 TRBV19
CSARDVRGVASPLHF TGCAGTGCTAGAGATGTACGGGGGGTCGCTTCACCCCTCCACTTT once TRBJ1-6 NA 15 TRBV20-1
CSGVGIAEPDTQYF TGCAGCGGGGTTGGAATAGCGGAACCAGATACGCAGTATTTT NA TRBJ2-3 NA 14 TRBV29-1
CASRAAVYGYTF TGTGCCAGCCGCGCGGCAGTCTATGGCTACACCTTC NA TRBJ1-2 NA 12 TRBV6-5
CASSRQGGNQPQHF TGTGCCAGTAGCAGACAGGGCGGCAATCAGCCCCAGCATTTT many TRBJ1-5 TRBD1 14 TRBV19
CASSLAGRVADTQYF TGTGCCAGCAGCTTAGCGGGAAGGGTAGCAGATACGCAGTATTTT many TRBJ2-3 NA 15 TRBV7-2
CASSLRFGSSYNEQFF TGCGCCAGCAGCTTGAGGTTCGGAAGCTCCTACAATGAGCAGTTCTTC NA TRBJ2-1 NA 16 TRBV5-5
CASRTRQGNTGELFF TGTGCCAGCAGAACAAGACAGGGGAACACCGGGGAGCTGTTTTTT many TRBJ2-2 TRBD1 15 TRBV7-3
CASSVGLVYEQYF TGTGCCAGCAGCGTAGGACTAGTCTACGAGCAGTACTTC NA TRBJ2-7 TRBD2 13 TRBV7-9
CASSLRQSRSQPQHF TGTGCCAGCAGCCTACGACAAAGCCGAAGCCAGCCGCAGCATTTT NA TRBJ1-5 NA 15 TRBV7-2
CSVRGQGFYEQYF TGCAGCGTTCGGGGACAGGGGTTCTACGAGCAGTACTTC few TRBJ2-7 TRBD1 13 TRBV29-1
CASSPDFREQYF TGTGCCAGCAGCCCGGACTTCAGGGAGCAGTACTTC many TRBJ2-7 NA 12 TRBV9
CASGPGQGAYEQYF TGTGCCAGTGGACCGGGACAGGGGGCCTACGAGCAGTACTTC many TRBJ2-7 TRBD1 14 TRBV2
CASSLEARVRSPLHF TGTGCCAGCAGCTTAGAGGCCCGGGTACGCTCACCCCTCCACTTT few TRBJ1-6 NA 15 TRBV11-2
CASSVTENTAEVFF TGTGCCAGCAGCGTTACAGAGAACACTGCAGAAGTCTTTTTT NA TRBJ1-1 NA 14 TRBV7-2
CASSISDWETATNEKLFF TGTGCCAGTAGTATTTCAGATTGGGAGACAGCAACTAATGAAAAACTGTTTTTT NA TRBJ1-4 NA 18 TRBV19
CSASGSNTGEAFF TGCAGTGCTAGTGGGTCAAACACCGGGGAAGCTTTCTTT NA TRBJ1-1 NA 13 TRBV20-1
CASGPARGDEQYF TGTGCCAGCGGGCCGGCGCGGGGCGACGAGCAGTACTTC NA TRBJ2-7 NA 13 TRBV12-3/TRBV12-4
CASSIGVTGETQYF TGTGCCAGCAGTATAGGGGTAACTGGGGAGACCCAGTACTTC NA TRBJ2-5 NA 14 TRBV2
CATSRDADEELFF TGTGCCACCAGCCGAGACGCAGATGAAGAACTGTTTTTT once TRBJ1-4 NA 13 TRBV11-1
CASTLELAGGYTDTQYF TGTGCCAGCACCCTAGAGCTAGCGGGGGGTTATACAGATACGCAGTATTTT many TRBJ2-3 TRBD2 17 TRBV2
CAISESAGERPQHF TGTGCCATCAGTGAGTCGGCAGGGGAGCGGCCCCAGCATTTT NA TRBJ1-5 NA 14 TRBV10-3
CASSLVHINTGELFF TGTGCCAGCAGCTTAGTACACATCAACACCGGGGAGCTGTTTTTT many TRBJ2-2 NA 15 TRBV7-2
CASSKTGATEAFF TGTGCCAGTAGCAAGACCGGGGCCACTGAAGCTTTCTTT once TRBJ1-1 NA 13 TRBV19